This entry describes one TCR beta chain. Antigen: not known. The assay was immunoSEQ multiplex PCR, and TCRdb's table has in-frame clones only and misses some. The sample carries about 100,000 clones, 80% to 95% recorded once. These data originate in a study of T cell responses to AZD1222 COVID-19 vaccine. Findings of the study overall: Spike-specific TCR breadth and depth grew following two AZD1222 doses.

The clonotype originates from an adult in good health. The sample in question was peripheral blood, obtained on day 0 of AZD1222 vaccination.

The CDR3 DNA sequence: TGTGCCAGCAGTGACCCGGGACAGTATAGCAATCAGCCCCAGCATTTT. Its translation: CASSDPGQYSNQPQHF. The chain joins TRBV6-2 or TRBV6-3 to TRBJ1-5; the match to TRBD1 covers 7 bases. The CDR3 totals 16 residues. V lost 5 bases and J lost 0; bases outside the gene matches: 7. Germline loops: CDR1 MNHEY, CDR2 SVGEGT.